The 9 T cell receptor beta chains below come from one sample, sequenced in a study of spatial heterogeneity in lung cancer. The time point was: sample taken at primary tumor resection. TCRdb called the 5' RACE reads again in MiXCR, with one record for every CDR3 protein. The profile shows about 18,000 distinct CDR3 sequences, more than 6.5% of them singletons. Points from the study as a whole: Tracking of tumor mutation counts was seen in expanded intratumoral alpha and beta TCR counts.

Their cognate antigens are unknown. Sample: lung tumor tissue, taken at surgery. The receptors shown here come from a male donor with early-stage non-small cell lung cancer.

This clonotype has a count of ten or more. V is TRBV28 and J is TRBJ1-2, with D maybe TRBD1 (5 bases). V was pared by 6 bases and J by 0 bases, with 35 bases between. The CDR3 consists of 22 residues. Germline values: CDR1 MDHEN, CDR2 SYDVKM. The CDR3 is CASSSFEGRIVPSPLTNYGYTF. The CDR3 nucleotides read TGTGCCAGCAGCTCCTTCGAGGGGAGGATTGTACCCTCCCCTTTAACTAACTATGGCTACACCTTC.

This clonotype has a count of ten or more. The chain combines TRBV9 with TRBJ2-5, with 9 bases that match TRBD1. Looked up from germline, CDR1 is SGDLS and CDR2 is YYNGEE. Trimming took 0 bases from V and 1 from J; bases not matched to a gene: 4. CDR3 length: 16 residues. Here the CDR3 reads CASSVDGQGIQETQYF. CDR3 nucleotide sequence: TGTGCCAGCAGCGTAGACGGACAGGGGATCCAAGAGACCCAGTACTTC.

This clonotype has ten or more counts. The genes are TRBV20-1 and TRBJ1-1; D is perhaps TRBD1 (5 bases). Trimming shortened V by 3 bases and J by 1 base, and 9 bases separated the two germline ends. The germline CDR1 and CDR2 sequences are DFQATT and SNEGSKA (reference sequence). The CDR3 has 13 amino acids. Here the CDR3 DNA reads TGCAGTGCTAGGCTGGGGCGGAACACTGAAGCTTTCTTT. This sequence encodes CSARLGRNTEAFF.

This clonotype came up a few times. CDR3 DNA sequence: TGCAGCGTTGAAGATGACAGGGCAAGCTCCTACGAGCAGTACTTC. Amino acid sequence: CSVEDDRASSYEQYF. The chain carries TRBV29-1 and TRBJ2-7, with TRBD1 identical over 7 bases. CDR1 SQVTM and CDR2 ANQGSEA come from the germline V gene. V lost 0 bases, J lost 0 bases, and 5 bases stayed unmatched. This CDR3 region has 15 residues.

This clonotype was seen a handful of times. This CDR3 is CASSLQGSSYGYTF. The DNA of the CDR3 is TGTGCCAGCAGTTTACAAGGATCCTCCTATGGCTACACCTTC. The V call is TRBV27, the J call TRBJ1-2, with D unresolved. V was shortened by 2 bases and J by 4 bases, with 11 bases between the two germline ends. This CDR3 has 14 residues. Per the germline V gene, CDR1 is MNHEY and CDR2 is SMNVEV (reference sequence).

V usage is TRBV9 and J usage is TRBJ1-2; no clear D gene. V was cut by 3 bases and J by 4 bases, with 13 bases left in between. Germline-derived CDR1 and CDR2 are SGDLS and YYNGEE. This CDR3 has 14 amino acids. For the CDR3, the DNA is TGTGCCAGCAGCGGAGTGGAGGGCGGCTATGGCTACACCTTC. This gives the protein CASSGVEGGYGYTF.

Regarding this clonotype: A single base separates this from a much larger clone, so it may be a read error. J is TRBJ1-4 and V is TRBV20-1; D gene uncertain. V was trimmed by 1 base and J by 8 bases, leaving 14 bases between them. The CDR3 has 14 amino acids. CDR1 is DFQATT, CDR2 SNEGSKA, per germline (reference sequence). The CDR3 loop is CSARVSRFPEKLFF. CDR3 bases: TGCAGTGCTAGAGTGAGCAGATTCCCCGAAAAACTGTTTTTT.

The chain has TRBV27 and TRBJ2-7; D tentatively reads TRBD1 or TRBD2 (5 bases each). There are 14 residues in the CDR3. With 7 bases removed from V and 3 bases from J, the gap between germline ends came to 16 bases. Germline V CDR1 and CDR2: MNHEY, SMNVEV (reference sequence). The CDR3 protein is CASTPLSGSYEQYF. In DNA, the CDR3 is TGTGCCAGCACCCCTTTGTCAGGGAGCTACGAGCAGTACTTC.

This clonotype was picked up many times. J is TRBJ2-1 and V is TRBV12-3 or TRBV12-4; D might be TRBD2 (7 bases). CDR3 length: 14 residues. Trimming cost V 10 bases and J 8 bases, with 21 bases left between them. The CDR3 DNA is TGTGCCACGAGGCGGGGGCCCGCGGGCGATGAGCAGTTCTTC. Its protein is CATRRGPAGDEQFF.